This TCR beta chain was profiled in a study of immune characterization of retroperitoneal liposarcoma. TCRdb processed the PCR reads anew with MiXCR; each CDR3 protein has one entry. The sample has over 1,500 distinct CDR3 sequences, 46% seen once. CDR1 and CDR2 (germline): MNHEY, SMNVEV (reference sequence). CDR3 size: 14 residues. Sequenced input: tumor tissue. This rearrangement joins TRBV27 to TRBJ2-1; unclear D gene. The DNA matches TRBJ2-7 better at its end, which makes the J call doubtful. This receptor was identified in a female donor with retroperitoneal liposarcoma. The CDR3 region is CASSSLRASYEQYF. For the CDR3, the DNA is TGTGCCAGCAGTTCCCTTAGAGCCTCCTACGAGCAGTACTTC.